The 8 T cell receptor beta chains reported below all come from one sample, sequenced in a study of regulatory T cells in long-lasting Graves disease. iRepertoire HTBI primers and Arm-PCR of CDR3 regions built TCR beta libraries. Each CDR3 protein gets one entry after TCRdb re-called the multiplex PCR reads with MiXCR. The table lists some 450,000 distinct CDR3 sequences, 20% to 30% of them singletons. Time point here: persistent/refractory GD, antithyroid drugs over 5 years with positive TRAb. There was RNA extracted from PBMCs, and the TCR library was made from it. The material was peripheral blood mononuclear cells (PBMCs), obtained when the disease was refractory, from a patient treated with antithyroid drugs. Every receptor here comes from a female donor with Graves disease.

This clonotype was counted at least ten times. CDR3 bases: TGCAGTGCTAGTACAGGGGTTAACTATGGCTACACCTTC. Amino acids: CSASTGVNYGYTF. J is TRBJ1-2 and V is TRBV20-1, with 7 bases identical to TRBD1. There are 13 residues in the CDR3. Germline V gene lookup returns CDR1 DFQATT and CDR2 SNEGSKA (reference sequence). Trimming removed 3 bases from V and 1 base from J; junction bases left unmatched: 2.

This chain links TRBV12-3 or TRBV12-4 with TRBJ2-3, with 11 bases that match TRBD1. There are 15 residues in the CDR3. The trim removed 5 bases at V and 4 bases at J, leaving 5 bases unmatched. The CDR3: CASSAGQGAPDTQYF. CDR3 in DNA: TGTGCCAGCAGTGCCGGACAGGGGGCCCCAGATACGCAGTATTTT.

This chain joins TRBV25-1 and TRBJ2-5; a possible D gene is TRBD2 (5 bases). Looked up from germline, CDR1 is MGHDK and CDR2 is SYGVNS. V lost 4 bases and J lost 5, with 17 bases in between. This CDR3 has 15 residues. Here the CDR3 reads CASSGGSLFGETQYF. The DNA of the CDR3 is TGTGCCAGCAGTGGCGGGTCCCTGTTCGGGGAGACCCAGTACTTC.

The chain recombines TRBV5-1 with TRBJ2-7; 9 positions agree with TRBD1. The CDR3 consists of 15 residues. V trimming: 3 bases; J trimming: 0 bases; junction bases outside the gene matches: 4. Germline V gives CDR1 SGHRS, CDR2 YFSETQ. CDR3 sequence reads: CASSYGTGHSYEQYF. In DNA form, the CDR3 reads TGCGCCAGCAGCTACGGGACAGGGCACTCCTACGAGCAGTACTTC.

This clonotype has a count of ten or more. The rearrangement uses TRBV6-1 and TRBJ1-6; D perhaps matches TRBD1 (5 bases). V lost 5 bases and J lost 10, with 15 bases in between. The V gene's germline CDR1 is MNHNS and CDR2 SASEGT. This CDR3 spans 14 amino acids. CDR3 DNA sequence: TGTGCCAGCAGTCTCGGCGGGACGGAGTCACCCCTCCACTTT. It yields the protein CASSLGGTESPLHF.

The V call is TRBV7-9, the J call TRBJ1-1, with 9 bases fitting TRBD1. With 5 bases clipped from V and 4 bases from J, the junction kept 11 bases outside the gene matches. This CDR3 region has 16 residues. From germline, CDR1 is SEHNR and CDR2 FQNEAQ (reference sequence). CDR3 residues: CASSPWTGALSTEAFF. The CDR3 coding sequence is TGTGCCAGCAGCCCTTGGACAGGGGCCCTGAGCACTGAAGCTTTCTTT.

Worth noting for this clonotype: This may be a read error, as it is one base from a much larger clone. Here the CDR3 DNA reads TGTGCCAGCACCAAGGAACTAGCGACCTTCTACGAGCAGTGCTTC. Its protein is CASTKELATFYEQCF. V and J are TRBV6-1 and TRBJ2-7, with 7 bases aligning to TRBD2. Germline V lookup: CDR1 MNHNS, CDR2 SASEGT. CDR3 length: 15 amino acids.

This clonotype was observed many times. This chain joins TRBV28 and TRBJ1-2; D call uncertain. Germline CDR1 MDHEN, CDR2 SYDVKM. This CDR3 contains 12 residues. Trimming removed 7 bases from V and 3 bases from J, with 9 bases in between. As DNA, the CDR3 is TGTGCCAGCATGGGCACTTACTATGGCTACACCTTC. It yields the protein CASMGTYYGYTF.